In its sample, the clone carrying this T cell receptor (beta chain) was seen many times. Its antigen is as yet unknown. The PBMC fraction was derived from more than 8 ml of fresh peripheral blood. The data derive from a study of Graves' ophthalmopathy and Graves' hyperthyroidism. Study outcomes and limitations: Most thyroid-expanded clonotypes exceeding 0.001 frequency were also found in blood.

Scientists amplified the TCR beta CDR3 regions from RNA transcripts. Following a first-round RT-PCR that used HTBI primers, a second-round multiplex PCR was carried out. TCRdb reprocessed the multiplex PCR reads via MiXCR and lists one record per CDR3 protein. This table holds 210,000 or so distinct CDR3 sequences, 29% found once. The receptor was isolated from a man aged 45-65 years with Graves' ophthalmopathy. Sequenced input: peripheral blood.

The DNA for the CDR3 is TGTGCCAGCAGTGAACGGTCCTACGAGCAGTACTTC. This gives the protein CASSERSYEQYF. The chain uses TRBV2 and TRBJ2-7; D gene unclear. The CDR3 has 12 amino acids. Germline CDR1 reads SNHLY; CDR2 reads FYNNEI. V was pared by 2 bases and J by 1 base, with 3 bases between.